These 20 T cell receptor beta chains originate from one sample sequenced in a study of T cells in Graves' hyperthyroidism and ophthalmopathy. RNA transcripts were the template for amplifying TCR beta CDR3 regions. When the TCR CDR3 underwent first-round RT-PCR, the HTBI primer set was used. TCRdb called the multiplex PCR reads again in MiXCR, with one record for every CDR3 protein. In the table there are a few hundred thousand distinct CDR3 sequences, about 22% of which are singletons. Sequencing used blood. The source is a woman aged 65 to 85 with Graves' ophthalmopathy.

This clonotype was recorded a few times. The chain couples TRBV6-2 or TRBV6-3 to TRBJ2-5; 12 nucleotides align to TRBD2. Germline V gene data show CDR1 as MNHEY and CDR2 as SVGEGT. J gave up 2 bases and V 10 bases, and 17 bases lay outside the gene matches. The CDR3 runs 18 residues. CDR3 DNA: TGTGCCAAGGTCGACCCCCGACTAGCGGGAGATTTGCAAGAGACCCAGTACTTC. It specifies CAKVDPRLAGDLQETQYF.

On this clonotype itself: A much larger clonotype is one base distant, so this may be a read error. The gene calls are TRBV7-2 and TRBJ2-7; possibly TRBD1 or TRBD2 for D (7 bases each). The J call could be wrong; TRBJ2-1 is a better fit for the DNA end. CDR1 and CDR2 from the germline V gene are SGHTA and FQGNSA. CDR3 size: 15 residues. CDR3 amino acids: CASTPRGGFVYEQFF. The CDR3 nucleotides read TGTGCCAGCACCCCCAGGGGGGGATTCGTCTACGAGCAGTTCTTC.

This clonotype showed up just a few times. The genes are TRBV15 and TRBJ1-5, with D possibly matching TRBD1 (5 bases). In germline, CDR1 is LNHNV, CDR2 YYDKDF (reference sequence). Between the trimmed V and J ends, which lost 6 bases and 3 bases, there was a span of 15 bases. This CDR3 is 15 amino acids long. The CDR3 region has the DNA TGTGCCACCAGGGACCGGGGGAGAGACAATCAGCCCCAGCATTTT. It codes for CATRDRGRDNQPQHF.

The chain joins TRBV11-3 to TRBJ2-2, with D possibly being TRBD1 (5 bases). V lost 1 base to trimming and J lost 4 bases, with 7 bases between them. In germline, CDR1 is SGHNT, CDR2 YENEEA. The CDR3 loop spans 14 amino acids. The CDR3 DNA is TGTGCCAGCAGCTTAGGGACATTCACCGGGGAGCTGTTTTTT. This codes for CASSLGTFTGELFF. Complete variable domain (other parts from reference TRBV11-3 and TRBJ2-2): EAGVVQSPRYKIIEKKQPVAFWCNPISGHNTLYWYLQNLGQGPELLIRYENEEAVDDSQLPKDRFSAERLKGVDSTLKIQPAELGDSAVYLCASSLGTFTGELFFGEGSRLTVL.

In this sample, this clonotype turned up many times. The chain couples TRBV28 to TRBJ2-7; 8 nucleotides agree with TRBD1. Germline V CDR1 and CDR2: MDHEN, SYDVKM. Unmatched junction bases numbered 9, after V lost 8 bases and J lost 0 bases. This CDR3 is built from 15 residues. CDR3: CASCKQGGVSYEQYF. The CDR3 DNA is TGTGCCAGCTGCAAACAGGGGGGAGTCTCCTACGAGCAGTACTTC.

The CDR3 DNA follows: TGTGCCAGCAGTTTCCCAGGCGCTGAAAAACTGTTTTTT. This sequence encodes CASSFPGAEKLFF. V usage is TRBV28 and J usage is TRBJ1-4; D unresolved. The CDR3 consists of 13 residues. Germline V CDR1 and CDR2: MDHEN, SYDVKM. The V end lost 3 bases, the J end lost 7 bases, and 9 bases lay between the germline ends. The variable domain in full, with the rest retrieved from reference TRBV28 and TRBJ1-4, is DVKVTQSSRYLVKRTGEKVFLECVQDMDHENMFWYRQDPGLGLRLIYFSYDVKMKEKGDIPEGYSVSREKKERFSLILESASTNQTSMYLCASSFPGAEKLFFGSGTQLSVL.

This clonotype occurred a few times. This chain joins TRBV18 and TRBJ1-1; unclear D gene. CDR1 and CDR2 from the germline V gene are KGHSH and LQKENI. Trimming took off 0 bases at V and 5 bases at J, with 7 bases between the two ends. This CDR3 has 13 amino acids. The CDR3 is CASSPPAGTEAFF. CDR3 DNA sequence: TGTGCCAGCTCACCACCGGCGGGAACTGAAGCTTTCTTT. Variable domain in full (rest from reference TRBV18 and TRBJ1-1): NAGVMQNPRHLVRRRGQEARLRCSPMKGHSHVYWYRQLPEEGLKFMVYLQKENIIDESGMPKERFSAEFPKEGPSILRIQQVVRGDSAAYFCASSPPAGTEAFFGQGTRLTVV.

The chain joins TRBV6-1 to TRBJ2-7, with 9 bases that match TRBD2. Per germline, CDR1 MNHNS and CDR2 SASEGT. This CDR3 is built from 14 residues. V was pared by 5 bases and J by 4 bases, with 6 bases of the junction left unmatched. In DNA form, the CDR3 reads TGTGCCAGCAGTCCCACTACTAGCGGGTACGAGCAGTACTTC. Protein sequence: CASSPTTSGYEQYF.

This clonotype was observed many times. The chain is built from TRBV2 and TRBJ1-2; the D is unclear. From germline, CDR1 is SNHLY and CDR2 FYNNEI. Trimming pared 3 bases from V and 0 bases from J, leaving 8 bases between. The CDR3 spans 14 residues. CDR3 residues: CASSDSRTNYGYTF. CDR3 DNA: TGTGCCAGCAGTGATTCGCGGACTAACTATGGCTACACCTTC.

Notes on this clonotype: A much bigger clone sits one base away, suggesting this may be a read error. The chain couples TRBV2 to TRBJ2-1, with D tentatively TRBD2 (7 bases). Germline V lookup: CDR1 SNHLY, CDR2 FYNNEI. The CDR3 is 15 amino acids. The CDR3: CASSEEGGFNNKQFF. The CDR3 DNA is TGTGCCAGCAGTGAAGAGGGGGGGTTTAACAATAAGCAGTTCTTC.

The chain couples TRBV19 to TRBJ2-1; D is undetermined. CDR1 LNHDA and CDR2 SQIVND come from the germline V gene (reference sequence). Trimming took off 3 bases at V and 8 bases at J, with 11 bases between the two ends. The CDR3 is 13 residues long. The CDR3: CASSINSVHEQFF. CDR3 nucleotide sequence: TGTGCCAGTAGTATTAATAGTGTGCATGAGCAGTTCTTC. Full variable domain (outside the CDR3, taken from reference TRBV19 and TRBJ2-1): DGGITQSPKYLFRKEGQNVTLSCEQNLNHDAMYWYRQDPGQGLRLIYYSQIVNDFQKGDIAEGYSVSREKKESFPLTVTSAQKNPTAFYLCASSINSVHEQFFGPGTRLTVL.

About this clonotype itself: This may arise from a read error, as a much more abundant clone is one base away. This chain joins TRBV6-2 or TRBV6-3 and TRBJ2-7, with 10 nucleotides matching TRBD2. The better agreement between TRBJ2-1 and the DNA end casts doubt on the J call. This CDR3 region has 15 residues. Germline V gives CDR1 MNHEY, CDR2 SVGEGT. CDR3 sequence reads: CASGERTSGIYEQFF. The CDR3 DNA follows: TGTGCCAGCGGAGAGAGGACTAGCGGAATCTACGAGCAGTTCTTC.

V and J are TRBV3-1 and TRBJ2-1; 13 bases line up with TRBD2. The CDR3 totals 17 residues. Unmatched junction bases numbered 11, after V lost 2 bases and J lost 10 bases. CDR1 and CDR2 (germline): LGHDT, YNNKEL (reference sequence). CDR3 nucleotides: TGTGCCAGCAGCCAATCATCCGGGACTAGCGGGATGCGCGAGCAGTTCTTC. Residues: CASSQSSGTSGMREQFF.

The chain employs TRBV27 and TRBJ1-2; D remains unclear. The germline V and J ends were trimmed by 7 bases and 7 bases, with 16 bases remaining between them. This CDR3 has 13 amino acids. The germline gives CDR1 MNHEY, CDR2 SMNVEV (reference sequence). CDR3 DNA sequence: TGTGCCAGCAAAGTCAGCGCTTTGGGTGGCTACACCTTC. It yields the protein CASKVSALGGYTF.

This clonotype was seen ten or more times. The J gene is TRBJ2-7, the V gene TRBV29-1, with D possibly matching TRBD1 (6 bases). This CDR3 has 11 amino acids. V lost 4 bases to trimming and J lost 6 bases, with 10 bases between them. Germline lookup yields CDR1 SQVTM and CDR2 ANQGSEA. Here the CDR3 DNA reads TGCAGCGTTGTTTCAGGGGTCGAGCAGTACTTC. It codes for CSVVSGVEQYF.

The chain is built from TRBV6-1 and TRBJ2-2; TRBD1 aligns across 9 bases. Trimming cost V 5 bases and J 7 bases; bases outside gene matches: 5. Germline V gene data show CDR1 as MNHNS and CDR2 as SASEGT. The CDR3 totals 14 residues. The CDR3 here is CASSPTGGIGELFF. Here the CDR3 DNA reads TGTGCCAGCAGTCCTACAGGGGGCATCGGGGAGCTGTTTTTT.

J is TRBJ1-5 and V is TRBV3-1; D uncertain. V was pared by 1 base and J by 6 bases, with 13 bases between. CDR3 length equals 15 residues. Germline V gives CDR1 LGHDT, CDR2 YNNKEL (reference sequence). CDR3 in amino acids: CASSQGLGSGQPQHF. Here the CDR3 DNA reads TGTGCCAGCAGCCAAGGTCTCGGGAGTGGTCAGCCCCAGCATTTT.

This clonotype was picked up many times. The chain links TRBV6-2 or TRBV6-3 to TRBJ2-2; perhaps TRBD1 as D (8 bases). V dropped 2 bases and J dropped 7 bases, with 17 bases sitting between them. The germline gives CDR1 MNHEY, CDR2 SVGEGT. This CDR3 is built from 16 residues. The CDR3 nucleotides read TGTGCCAGCAGTTACCTCACAGGGGGGGCCGACGGGGAGCTGTTTTTT. This gives the protein CASSYLTGGADGELFF.

The chain carries TRBV27 and TRBJ2-2; 9 bases map to TRBD1. The trim removed 7 bases at V and 6 bases at J, leaving 18 bases unmatched. The germline V gene encodes CDR1 MNHEY and CDR2 SMNVEV (reference sequence). This CDR3 is 18 amino acids long. CDR3 region: CASTGPGQGSLRSGELFF. The CDR3 DNA sequence: TGTGCCAGCACCGGACCGGGACAGGGTAGTCTCAGATCCGGGGAGCTGTTTTTT.

V gene TRBV25-1 combines with J gene TRBJ2-1; D gene unclear. Trimming stripped 5 bases from V and 6 bases from J, with 11 bases between. In germline, CDR1 is MGHDK, CDR2 SYGVNS. The CDR3 runs to 13 residues. The CDR3 region is CASSSTWSNEQFF. CDR3 nucleotides: TGTGCCAGCAGTTCAACATGGTCCAATGAGCAGTTCTTC.